Sequencing of this TCR beta chain was carried out in a study of long-term antiretroviral therapy in people with HIV. Running of the v3.0 immunoSEQ assay took place at survey level. It was 40,000-50,000 T-cell genomes per sample that sequencing targeted. Libraries were prepared by immunoSEQ multiplex PCR; TCRdb keeps only in-frame clonotypes and omits some of them. The sample has about 12,000 clones, about three quarters seen once. Germline CDR1 is SGHVS and CDR2 is FQNEAQ. This CDR3 comprises 18 residues. The V gene lost 3 bases and the J gene lost 0 bases, with 19 bases spanning the gap. The chain has TRBV7-8 and TRBJ2-3; D gene ambiguous. This TCR was recovered from a man in his forties with HIV. The source was unsorted PBMCs, collected 3 to 3.2 years before starting antiretroviral therapy. Here the CDR3 reads CASSFTDSPLISTDTQYF. CDR3 nucleotides: TGTGCCAGCAGCTTTACCGATTCCCCCCTGATTAGCACAGATACGCAGTATTTT. Using reference TRBV7-8 and TRBJ2-3 for the parts outside the CDR3, the full variable domain is GAGVSQSPRYKVAKRGQDVALRCDPISGHVSLFWYQQALGQGPEFLTYFQNEAQLDKSGLPSDRFFAERPEGSVSTLKIQRTQQEDSAVYLCASSFTDSPLISTDTQYFGPGTRLTVL.